These 11 T cell receptor beta chains came from one sample sequenced in a study of cytomegalovirus exposure and HLA in healthy donors. PCR amplification relied on 60 Vbeta primers (plus 13 Jbeta primers). Here immunoSEQ multiplex PCR was the method, and the copy in TCRdb shows in-frame clones only, minus some. The profile shows more than 110,000 clones, around 85% of them singletons. Sequenced material: PBMCs. These receptors all come from a female donor in good health and CMV-seronegative.

This chain joins TRBV5-1 and TRBJ1-1; D is unclear. The CDR3 extends over 16 amino acids. Germline assignment: CDR1 SGHRS and CDR2 YFSETQ. V was shortened by 5 bases and J by 5 bases, with 22 bases between the two germline ends. CDR3 region: CASSLAATPGGTEAFF. For the CDR3, the DNA is TGCGCCAGCAGTCTGGCAGCGACTCCCGGAGGGACTGAAGCTTTCTTT.

This chain uses TRBV7-9 with TRBJ2-1, with TRBD1 matching 7 bases. The CDR3 sequence is 15 residues long. V lost 6 bases to trimming and J lost 4 bases; unmatched junction nucleotides: 9. The germline V gene has CDR1 SEHNR and CDR2 FQNEAQ (reference sequence). The DNA of the CDR3 is TGTGCCAGCAGTCAAGACAGGGCAGGATACAATGAGCAGTTCTTC. This encodes CASSQDRAGYNEQFF.

This chain joins TRBV15 and TRBJ1-4; no clear D gene. CDR1 LNHNV and CDR2 YYDKDF come from the germline V gene (reference sequence). Deletions cut 0 bases from V and 0 bases from J, with 5 bases between. The CDR3 spans 15 residues. As DNA, the CDR3 is TGTGCCACCAGCAGAGATTTATCAACTAATGAAAAACTGTTTTTT. The encoded protein is CATSRDLSTNEKLFF.

V usage is TRBV18 and J usage is TRBJ1-1; TRBD1 matches at 7 bases. Germline CDR1 and CDR2: KGHSH and LQKENI. The length of the CDR3 is 14 residues. V gave up 2 bases and J gave up 5 bases; unmatched junction bases: 5. The CDR3 DNA is TGTGCCAGCTCACCAGAGGGGGCAGGGACTGAAGCTTTCTTT. It specifies CASSPEGAGTEAFF.

This clone was counted a few times. This chain uses TRBV27 with TRBJ2-1, with TRBD1 matching over 7 bases. Germline V CDR1 and CDR2: MNHEY, SMNVEV (reference sequence). With V trimmed by 3 bases and J by 4 bases, 3 bases remained unmatched. The CDR3 totals 14 residues. The CDR3 bases are TGTGCCAGCAGTTTCCAGGGACAGTACAATGAGCAGTTCTTC. Translating gives CASSFQGQYNEQFF.

This clone was observed a handful of times. CDR3 loop: CATAGDGPYEQYF. DNA for the CDR3: TGTGCCACCGCGGGCGACGGTCCCTACGAGCAGTACTTC. The chain couples TRBV19 to TRBJ2-7; a possible D gene is TRBD2 (5 bases). V was pared by 10 bases and J by 2 bases, with 15 bases between. The length of the CDR3 is 13 residues. CDR1 is LNHDA and CDR2 is SQIVND in the germline V gene (reference sequence).

The chain has TRBV2 and TRBJ2-2; possibly TRBD1 for D (6 bases). Looked up from germline, CDR1 is SNHLY and CDR2 is FYNNEI. V was clipped by 6 bases and J by 2 bases, with 10 bases between them. The CDR3 consists of 14 residues. The CDR3 is CASRNRVNTGELFF. CDR3 in DNA: TGTGCCAGCAGGAACAGGGTTAACACCGGGGAGCTGTTTTTT.

There are a few counts of this clone. The J gene is TRBJ2-7, the V gene TRBV13; possibly TRBD2 for D (6 bases). From germline, CDR1 is PRHDT and CDR2 FYEKMQ (reference sequence). With 6 bases removed from V and 6 bases from J, the gap between germline ends came to 15 bases. This CDR3 region has 13 residues. The CDR3 region is CASSIWRVGEQYF. CDR3 bases: TGTGCCAGCAGTATCTGGAGGGTAGGCGAGCAGTACTTC.

V is TRBV7-9 and J is TRBJ2-1; TRBD1 matches at 9 bases. Germline V gene sequence: CDR1 SEHNR, CDR2 FQNEAQ (reference sequence). The V segment lost 5 bases and the J segment 8 bases; nucleotides outside the gene matches: 10. The CDR3 length is 15 residues. The DNA for the CDR3 is TGTGCCAGCAGCCAGGGGACAGGGTTTGGCGATGAGCAGTTCTTC. Residues: CASSQGTGFGDEQFF.

This chain uses TRBV28 with TRBJ1-3; D not resolved. The germline V gene encodes CDR1 MDHEN and CDR2 SYDVKM. The V end lost 6 bases, the J end lost 0 bases, and 9 bases lay between the germline ends. This CDR3 has 14 amino acids. The CDR3 sequence is CASSPPRSGNTIYF. CDR3 DNA sequence: TGTGCCAGCAGCCCCCCGCGCTCTGGAAACACCATATATTTT.

This chain joins TRBV7-9 and TRBJ2-7, with 8 nucleotides matching TRBD1. Per the germline V gene, CDR1 is SEHNR and CDR2 is FQNEAQ (reference sequence). CDR3 length: 12 residues. Germline trimming cut 6 bases from V and 6 bases from J; bases unmatched to any gene: 4. This CDR3 is CASSSGTGEQYF. The CDR3 nucleotides are TGTGCCAGCAGTTCCGGGACAGGCGAGCAGTACTTC.